This T cell receptor beta chain was identified in a study of blood T cell repertoires in COVID-19. At the level of the study: Both acute and convalescent COVID-19 samples were obtained from the United States, Italy and Spain.

About this clone itself: The germline gene is not matched at one end of the junction; a read error may be the cause.

Generated by immunoSEQ multiplex PCR, the TCRdb table keeps only in-frame clones and is missing some. The sample has roughly 250,000 clones, approximately 88% seen once. Each participant's cohort was designated according to participant-reported clinical history. Sequencing used PBMCs or T cells enriched from blood (not recorded which). The TCR comes from a woman aged 40-49 years who had been exposed to COVID-19.

The CDR3 region has the DNA TGTGCCAGCAGAGAAACCGGGACAGGGGTTGGCTACACCTTC. The encoded protein is CASRETGTGVGYTF. The chain is built from TRBV5-1 and TRBJ1-2, with TRBD1 matching 10 bases. The CDR3 has 14 amino acids. CDR1 is SGHRS and CDR2 is YFSETQ in the germline V gene.